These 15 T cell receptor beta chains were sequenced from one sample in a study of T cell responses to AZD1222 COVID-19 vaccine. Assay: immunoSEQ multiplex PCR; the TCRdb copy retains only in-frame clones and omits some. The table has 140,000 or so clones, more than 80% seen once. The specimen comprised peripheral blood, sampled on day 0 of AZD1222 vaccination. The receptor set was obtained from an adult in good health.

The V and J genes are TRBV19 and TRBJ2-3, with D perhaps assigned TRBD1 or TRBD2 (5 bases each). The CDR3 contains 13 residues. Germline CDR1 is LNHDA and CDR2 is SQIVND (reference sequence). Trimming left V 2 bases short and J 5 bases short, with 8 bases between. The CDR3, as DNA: TGTGCCAGTAGTATACTGGGGGAAGATACGCAGTATTTT. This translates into CASSILGEDTQYF.

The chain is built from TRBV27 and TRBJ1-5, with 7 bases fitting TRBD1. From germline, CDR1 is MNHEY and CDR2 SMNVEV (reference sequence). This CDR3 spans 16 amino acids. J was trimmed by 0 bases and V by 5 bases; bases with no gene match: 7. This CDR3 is CASSTRQGYSNQPQHF. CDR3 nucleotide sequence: TGTGCCAGCAGTACCCGACAGGGTTATAGCAATCAGCCCCAGCATTTT.

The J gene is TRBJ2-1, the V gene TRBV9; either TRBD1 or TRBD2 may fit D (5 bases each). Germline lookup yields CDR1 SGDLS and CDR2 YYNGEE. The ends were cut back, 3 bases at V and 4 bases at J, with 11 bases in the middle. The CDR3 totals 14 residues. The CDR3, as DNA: TGTGCCAGCAGCGGTCGGGACGGATACAATGAGCAGTTCTTC. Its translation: CASSGRDGYNEQFF. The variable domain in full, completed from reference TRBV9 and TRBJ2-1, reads DSGVTQTPKHLITATGQRVTLRCSPRSGDLSVYWYQQSLDQGLQFLIQYYNGEERAKGNILERFSAQQFPDLHSELNLSSLELGDSALYFCASSGRDGYNEQFFGPGTRLTVL.

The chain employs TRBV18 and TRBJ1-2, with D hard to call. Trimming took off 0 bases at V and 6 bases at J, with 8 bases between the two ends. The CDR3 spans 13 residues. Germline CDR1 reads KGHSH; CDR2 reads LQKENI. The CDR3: CASSPPSSNGYTF. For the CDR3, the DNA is TGTGCCAGCTCACCACCGTCATCGAATGGCTACACCTTC.

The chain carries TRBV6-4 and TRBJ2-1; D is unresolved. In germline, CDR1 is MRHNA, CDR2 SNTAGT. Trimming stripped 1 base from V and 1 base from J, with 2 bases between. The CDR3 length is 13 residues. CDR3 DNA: TGTGCCAGCAGTGACTGGTCCTACAATGAGCAGTTCTTC. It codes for CASSDWSYNEQFF.

The CDR3 is CATSRDGRFGELFF. In DNA form, the CDR3 reads TGTGCCACCAGCAGAGATGGGCGCTTCGGGGAGCTGTTTTTT. This sequence joins TRBV15 and TRBJ2-2; D uncertain. The germline CDR1 and CDR2 sequences are LNHNV and YYDKDF (reference sequence). The length of the CDR3 is 14 residues. The V end lost 0 bases, the J end lost 7 bases, and 9 bases lay between the germline ends.

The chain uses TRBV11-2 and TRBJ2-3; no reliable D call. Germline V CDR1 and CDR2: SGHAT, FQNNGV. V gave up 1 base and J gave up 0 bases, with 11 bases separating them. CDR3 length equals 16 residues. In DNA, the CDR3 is TGTGCCAGCAGCTTAGGGGCTACGACTAGCACAGATACGCAGTATTTT. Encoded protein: CASSLGATTSTDTQYF.

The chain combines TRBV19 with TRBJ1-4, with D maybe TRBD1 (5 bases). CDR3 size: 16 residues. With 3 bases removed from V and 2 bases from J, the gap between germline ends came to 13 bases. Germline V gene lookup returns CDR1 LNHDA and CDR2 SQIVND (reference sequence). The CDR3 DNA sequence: TGTGCCAGTAGTATGATTATCGGGGCGACTAATGAAAAACTGTTTTTT. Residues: CASSMIIGATNEKLFF. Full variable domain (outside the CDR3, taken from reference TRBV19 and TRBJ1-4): DGGITQSPKYLFRKEGQNVTLSCEQNLNHDAMYWYRQDPGQGLRLIYYSQIVNDFQKGDIAEGYSVSREKKESFPLTVTSAQKNPTAFYLCASSMIIGATNEKLFFGSGTQLSVL.

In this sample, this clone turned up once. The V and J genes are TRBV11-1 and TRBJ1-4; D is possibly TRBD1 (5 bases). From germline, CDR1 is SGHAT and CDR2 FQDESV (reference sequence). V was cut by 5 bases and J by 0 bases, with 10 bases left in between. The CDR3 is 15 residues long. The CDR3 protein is CASSRGRTTNEKLFF. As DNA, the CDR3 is TGTGCCAGCAGCCGGGGGAGGACAACTAATGAAAAACTGTTTTTT. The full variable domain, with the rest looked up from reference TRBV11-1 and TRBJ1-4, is EAEVAQSPRYKITEKSQAVAFWCDPISGHATLYWYRQILGQGPELLVQFQDESVVDDSQLPKDRFSAERLKGVDSTLKIQPAELGDSAMYLCASSRGRTTNEKLFFGSGTQLSVL.

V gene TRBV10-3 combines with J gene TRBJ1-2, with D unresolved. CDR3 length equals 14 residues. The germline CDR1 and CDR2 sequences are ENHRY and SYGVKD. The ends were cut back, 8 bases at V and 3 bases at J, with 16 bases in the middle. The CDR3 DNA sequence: TGTGCCATCGGCCAGCTTTACGGAGACTATGGCTACACCTTC. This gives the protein CAIGQLYGDYGYTF.

The CDR3 here is CASSVRLGAYEQYF. CDR3 sequence (DNA): TGTGCCAGCAGCGTACGTCTGGGGGCCTACGAGCAGTACTTC. The chain joins TRBV9 to TRBJ2-7, with D perhaps assigned TRBD1 or TRBD2 (5 bases each). CDR1 and CDR2 from the germline V gene are SGDLS and YYNGEE. V was pared by 1 base and J by 2 bases, with 10 bases between. The CDR3 totals 14 residues.

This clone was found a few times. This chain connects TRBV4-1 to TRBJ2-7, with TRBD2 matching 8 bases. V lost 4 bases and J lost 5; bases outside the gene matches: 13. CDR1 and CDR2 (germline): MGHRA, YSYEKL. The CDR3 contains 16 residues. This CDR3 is CASSLRPREGGNEQYF. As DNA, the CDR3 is TGCGCCAGCAGCCTTCGACCCCGGGAGGGCGGAAACGAGCAGTACTTC.

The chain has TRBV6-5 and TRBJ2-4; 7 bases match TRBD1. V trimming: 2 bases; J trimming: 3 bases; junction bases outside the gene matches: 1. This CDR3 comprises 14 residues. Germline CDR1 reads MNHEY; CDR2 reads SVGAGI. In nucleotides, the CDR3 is TGTGCCAGCAGTTACGCAGGGGGCAAAAACATTCAGTACTTC. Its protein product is CASSYAGGKNIQYF.

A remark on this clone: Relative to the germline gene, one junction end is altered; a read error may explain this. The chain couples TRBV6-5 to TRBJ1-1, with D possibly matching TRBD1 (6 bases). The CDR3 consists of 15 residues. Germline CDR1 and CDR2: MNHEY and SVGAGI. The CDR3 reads CASSDSSRGRTEAFF. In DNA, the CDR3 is TGTGCCAGCAGTGACTCCAGTAGGGGGAGGACTGAAGCTTTCTTT.

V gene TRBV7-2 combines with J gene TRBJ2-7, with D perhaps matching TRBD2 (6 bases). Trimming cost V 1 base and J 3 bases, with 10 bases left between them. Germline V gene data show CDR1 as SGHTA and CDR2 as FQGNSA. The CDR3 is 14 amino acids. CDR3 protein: CASSLGDLFYEQYF. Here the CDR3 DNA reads TGTGCCAGCAGCTTAGGGGACTTATTCTACGAGCAGTACTTC. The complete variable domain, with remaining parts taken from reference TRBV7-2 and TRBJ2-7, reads GAGVSQSPSNKVTEKGKDVELRCDPISGHTALYWYRQSLGQGLEFLIYFQGNSAPDKSGLPSDRFSAERTGGSVSTLTIQRTQQEDSAVYLCASSLGDLFYEQYFGPGTRLTVT.